Listed here are 22 T cell receptor beta chains from one sample, sequenced in a study of control samples from healthy donors and cancer patients. Using immunoSEQ multiplex PCR, the repertoire was profiled, and TCRdb retains in-frame clones only, with some absent. This sample has 150,000 to 200,000 clones, with about nine tenths found just once. Input material: blood. The receptors stem from a woman aged 30 to 39 in good health.

The chain uses TRBV9 and TRBJ2-3; 7 bases align to TRBD2. Germline loops: CDR1 SGDLS, CDR2 YYNGEE. This CDR3 spans 13 amino acids. The V gene end was trimmed by 6 bases and the J gene end by 0 bases; junction bases not matched to a gene: 1. The CDR3 is CASNSGSTDTQYF. The CDR3 nucleotides read TGTGCCAGCAATAGCGGGAGCACAGATACGCAGTATTTT.

In this sample, this clone turned up once. V gene TRBV27 combines with J gene TRBJ1-3; TRBD1 matches at 10 bases. The CDR3 spans 14 residues. In germline, CDR1 is MNHEY, CDR2 SMNVEV (reference sequence). Trimming removed 8 bases from V and 2 bases from J; junction bases left unmatched: 3. For the CDR3, the DNA is TGTGCCAGCGGACAGGGGGTGACTGGAAACACCATATATTTT. Its translation: CASGQGVTGNTIYF.

The V and J genes are TRBV15 and TRBJ2-7; D uncertain. The germline V and J ends were trimmed by 0 bases and 4 bases, with 7 bases remaining between them. Germline V gene sequence: CDR1 LNHNV, CDR2 YYDKDF (reference sequence). The CDR3 has 13 residues. The CDR3 region is CATSRDGYYEQYF. CDR3 DNA sequence: TGTGCCACCAGCAGAGATGGGTATTACGAGCAGTACTTC. The entire variable domain, with the rest obtained from reference TRBV15 and TRBJ2-7, is as follows: DAMVIQNPRYQVTQFGKPVTLSCSQTLNHNVMYWYQQKSSQAPKLLFHYYDKDFNNEADTPDNFQSRRPNTSFCFLDIRSPGLGDTAMYLCATSRDGYYEQYFGPGTRLTVT.

The rearrangement uses TRBV7-9 and TRBJ2-4; possible D gene TRBD1, 6 bases. Germline lookup yields CDR1 SEHNR and CDR2 FQNEAQ (reference sequence). The CDR3 sequence is 16 residues long. V gave up 4 bases and J gave up 0 bases, with 13 bases separating them. CDR3 amino acids: CASSSPGQLAKNIQYF. The CDR3, as DNA: TGTGCCAGCAGCTCCCCGGGACAACTAGCCAAAAACATTCAGTACTTC.

This chain uses TRBV5-6 with TRBJ2-7, with 14 bases matching TRBD2. The CDR3 covers 15 residues. Unmatched junction bases numbered 3, after V lost 4 bases and J lost 3 bases. The germline CDR1 and CDR2 sequences are SGHDT and YYEEEE. The CDR3 reads CASSTGLAGDYEQYF. CDR3 DNA: TGTGCCAGCAGCACGGGACTAGCGGGAGACTACGAGCAGTACTTC.

Only a few counts were recorded for this clone. The chain uses TRBV6-4 and TRBJ1-1; D call uncertain. V lost 2 bases to trimming and J lost 4 bases, with 5 bases between them. This CDR3 is built from 12 residues. Germline V gene sequence: CDR1 MRHNA, CDR2 SNTAGT. As DNA, the CDR3 is TGTGCCAGCAGTGACGGGGTCACTGAAGCTTTCTTT. Residues: CASSDGVTEAFF.

In its sample, this clone was seen once. The chain recombines TRBV28 with TRBJ1-2; D is unclear. Deletions cut 2 bases from V and 5 bases from J, with 9 bases between. The germline CDR1 and CDR2 sequences are MDHEN and SYDVKM. The CDR3 is made up of 13 amino acids. The CDR3 sequence: CASSLLQNYGYTF. CDR3 DNA sequence: TGTGCCAGCAGTTTACTGCAGAATTATGGCTACACCTTC.

The chain links TRBV19 to TRBJ1-2; maybe TRBD1 (6 bases). CDR1 and CDR2 (germline): LNHDA, SQIVND (reference sequence). The CDR3 contains 12 residues. The germline V and J ends were trimmed by 5 bases and 2 bases, with 6 bases remaining between them. For the CDR3, the DNA is TGTGCCAGTAGTGGACAGAACTATGGCTACACCTTC. Its translation is CASSGQNYGYTF.

The chain has TRBV10-1 and TRBJ2-3, with D unclear. Germline values: CDR1 WNHNN, CDR2 SYGVQD (reference sequence). The germline V and J ends were trimmed by 7 bases and 0 bases, with 8 bases remaining between them. The CDR3 runs 13 residues. The CDR3 region is CASTQRSTDTQYF. Written as DNA, the CDR3 is TGCGCCAGCACTCAGCGAAGCACAGATACGCAGTATTTT.

The J gene is TRBJ2-3, the V gene TRBV7-7; D ambiguous. Trimming removed 5 bases at V and 2 bases at J, with 8 bases between. CDR3 length: 13 residues. Germline V lookup: CDR1 SSHAT, CDR2 FNYEAQ (reference sequence). The CDR3 region is CASSAWVTDTQYF. In DNA, the CDR3 is TGTGCCAGCAGCGCATGGGTCACAGATACGCAGTATTTT.

This chain connects TRBV10-3 to TRBJ1-2; 9 bases agree with TRBD1. The CDR3 consists of 13 residues. Germline V gives CDR1 ENHRY, CDR2 SYGVKD. The V segment lost 7 bases and the J segment 2 bases; nucleotides outside the gene matches: 2. In nucleotides, the CDR3 is TGTGCCATCACCGGGACAGGGAACTATGGCTACACCTTC. This gives the protein CAITGTGNYGYTF.

This chain connects TRBV7-9 to TRBJ2-1; 7 bases map to TRBD2. The germline V gene encodes CDR1 SEHNR and CDR2 FQNEAQ (reference sequence). The V gene end was trimmed by 1 base and the J gene end by 6 bases; junction bases not matched to a gene: 0. This CDR3 has 13 amino acids. For the CDR3, the DNA is TGTGCCAGCAGCTTAGGGACTAGCAATGAGCAGTTCTTC. Residues: CASSLGTSNEQFF.

The V and J genes are TRBV9 and TRBJ2-5; 8 nucleotides line up with TRBD2. Germline CDR1 SGDLS, CDR2 YYNGEE. Trimming at V came to 0 bases and at J to 5 bases, leaving 6 bases not matched to a gene. The CDR3 has 15 residues. The CDR3 loop is CASSVAGGPGETQYF. The CDR3 DNA reads TGTGCCAGCAGCGTAGCGGGGGGGCCAGGGGAGACCCAGTACTTC. Supplemented by reference TRBV9 and TRBJ2-5, the full variable domain reads DSGVTQTPKHLITATGQRVTLRCSPRSGDLSVYWYQQSLDQGLQFLIQYYNGEERAKGNILERFSAQQFPDLHSELNLSSLELGDSALYFCASSVAGGPGETQYFGPGTRLLVL.

To note about this clone: Other DNA sequences within the sample encode an identical CDR3. The chain carries TRBV7-9 and TRBJ2-7; 11 nucleotides agree with TRBD1. The V gene end was trimmed by 3 bases and the J gene end by 2 bases; junction bases not matched to a gene: 0. The CDR3 contains 14 residues. Germline loops: CDR1 SEHNR, CDR2 FQNEAQ (reference sequence). The CDR3 bases are TGTGCCAGCAGCTTGGGACAGGGGGCCTACGAGCAGTACTTC. Translating it yields CASSLGQGAYEQYF.

This clone was counted once. This chain uses TRBV27 with TRBJ1-1; 10 bases align to TRBD1. Germline CDR1 reads MNHEY; CDR2 reads SMNVEV (reference sequence). V gave up 5 bases and J gave up 6 bases; unmatched junction bases: 12. This CDR3 comprises 16 residues. The CDR3 coding sequence is TGTGCCAGCAGTACCCGACAGGGGGCGGGTTACCCTGAAGCTTTCTTT. This translates into CASSTRQGAGYPEAFF.

The chain employs TRBV27 and TRBJ2-7; 9 bases agree with TRBD2. V gave up 0 bases and J gave up 4 bases; unmatched junction bases: 10. The CDR3 sequence is 17 residues long. Germline V gene sequence: CDR1 MNHEY, CDR2 SMNVEV (reference sequence). The CDR3 is CASSLSPHGAGGYEQYF. CDR3 bases: TGTGCCAGCAGTTTATCCCCTCACGGGGCGGGAGGGTACGAGCAGTACTTC.

The chain is built from TRBV5-5 and TRBJ2-1; D is perhaps TRBD1 (5 bases). The germline V gene has CDR1 SGHKS and CDR2 YYEKEE (reference sequence). The CDR3 is 12 residues long. Trimming cost V 0 bases and J 7 bases, with 5 bases left between them. CDR3 residues: CASSLEGNEQFF. The CDR3 coding sequence is TGTGCCAGCAGCTTGGAGGGGAATGAGCAGTTCTTC.

The chain employs TRBV5-4 and TRBJ2-1; 12 positions agree with TRBD2. Germline trimming cut 1 base from V and 4 bases from J; bases unmatched to any gene: 6. The CDR3 is 17 amino acids. Germline V CDR1 and CDR2: SGHNT, YYREEE (reference sequence). The CDR3 sequence is CASSLTRLAGEYNEQFF. CDR3 bases: TGTGCCAGCAGCTTGACCAGACTAGCGGGGGAGTACAATGAGCAGTTCTTC.

This rearrangement joins TRBV19 to TRBJ1-2; 8 positions match TRBD1. J was trimmed by 6 bases and V by 4 bases; bases with no gene match: 7. This CDR3 is 14 amino acids long. CDR1 and CDR2 (germline): LNHDA, SQIVND (reference sequence). This CDR3 is CASSTWTGQDGYTF. The CDR3 DNA reads as TGTGCCAGTAGTACGTGGACAGGGCAGGATGGCTACACCTTC.

The chain uses TRBV30 and TRBJ2-7, with a tentative D call TRBD2 (6 bases). Germline CDR1 reads GTSNPN; CDR2 reads SVGIG (reference sequence). The CDR3 extends over 12 amino acids. Deletions cut 5 bases from V and 2 bases from J, with 10 bases between. The CDR3, as DNA: TGTGCCTGGTCCGGGGGACCCTACGAGCAGTACTTC. Its protein product is CAWSGGPYEQYF.

This chain joins TRBV29-1 and TRBJ2-2, with TRBD1 identical over 7 bases. The CDR3 sequence is 17 residues long. Germline V gives CDR1 SQVTM, CDR2 ANQGSEA. V was clipped by 8 bases and J by 1 base; unmatched bases: 16. This CDR3 reads CSSPPGRGLRNTGELFF. The CDR3 DNA sequence: TGCAGCTCCCCGCCCGGAAGGGGGCTTCGGAACACCGGGGAGCTGTTTTTT.

In this sample, this clone turned up once. This chain links TRBV7-9 with TRBJ1-1; no clear D. Between the trimmed V and J ends, which lost 0 bases and 2 bases, there was a span of 4 bases. There are 13 residues in the CDR3. CDR1 is SEHNR, CDR2 FQNEAQ, per germline (reference sequence). CDR3 sequence: CASSLARNTEAFF. As DNA, the CDR3 is TGTGCCAGCAGCTTAGCGAGAAACACTGAAGCTTTCTTT. Full variable domain (remainder filled in from reference TRBV7-9 and TRBJ1-1): DTGVSQNPRHKITKRGQNVTFRCDPISEHNRLYWYRQTLGQGPEFLTYFQNEAQLEKSRLLSDRFSAERPKGSFSTLEIQRTEQGDSAMYLCASSLARNTEAFFGQGTRLTVV.